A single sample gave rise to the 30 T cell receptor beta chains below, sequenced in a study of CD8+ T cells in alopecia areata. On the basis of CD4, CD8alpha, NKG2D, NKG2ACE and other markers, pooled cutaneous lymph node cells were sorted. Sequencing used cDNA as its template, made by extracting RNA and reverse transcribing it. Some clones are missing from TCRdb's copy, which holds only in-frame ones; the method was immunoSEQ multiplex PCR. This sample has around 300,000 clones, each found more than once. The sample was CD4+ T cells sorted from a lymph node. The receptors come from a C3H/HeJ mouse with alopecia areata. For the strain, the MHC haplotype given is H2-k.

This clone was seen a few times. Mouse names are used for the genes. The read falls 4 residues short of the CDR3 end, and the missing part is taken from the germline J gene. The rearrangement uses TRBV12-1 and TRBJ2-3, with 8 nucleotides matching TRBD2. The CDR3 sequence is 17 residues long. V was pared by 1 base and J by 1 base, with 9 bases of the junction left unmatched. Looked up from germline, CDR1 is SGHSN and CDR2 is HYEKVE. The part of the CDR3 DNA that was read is TGTGCCAGCTCTCTAGCCCCGGGGGGGCTGGGTGCAGAA. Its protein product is CASSLAPGGLGAE. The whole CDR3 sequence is CASSLAPGGLGAETLYF.

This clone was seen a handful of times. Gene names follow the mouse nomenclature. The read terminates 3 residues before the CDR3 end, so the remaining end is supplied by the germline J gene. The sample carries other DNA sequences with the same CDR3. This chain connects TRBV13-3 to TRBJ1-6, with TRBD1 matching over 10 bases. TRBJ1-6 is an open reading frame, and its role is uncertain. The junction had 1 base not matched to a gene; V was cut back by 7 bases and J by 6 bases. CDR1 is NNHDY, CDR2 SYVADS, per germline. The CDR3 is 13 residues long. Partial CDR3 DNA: TGTGCCAGCCGGGACAGGGGTAATTCGCCC. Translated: CASRDRGNSP. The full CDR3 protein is CASRDRGNSPLYF.

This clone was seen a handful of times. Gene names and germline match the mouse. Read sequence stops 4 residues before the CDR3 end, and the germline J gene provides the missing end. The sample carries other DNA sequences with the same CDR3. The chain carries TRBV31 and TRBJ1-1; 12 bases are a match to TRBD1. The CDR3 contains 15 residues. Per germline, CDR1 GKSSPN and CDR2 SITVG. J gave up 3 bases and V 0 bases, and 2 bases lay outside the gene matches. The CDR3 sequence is CAWSLGQGADTEVFF. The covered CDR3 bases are TGTGCCTGGAGTCTGGGACAGGGGGCCGACACA.

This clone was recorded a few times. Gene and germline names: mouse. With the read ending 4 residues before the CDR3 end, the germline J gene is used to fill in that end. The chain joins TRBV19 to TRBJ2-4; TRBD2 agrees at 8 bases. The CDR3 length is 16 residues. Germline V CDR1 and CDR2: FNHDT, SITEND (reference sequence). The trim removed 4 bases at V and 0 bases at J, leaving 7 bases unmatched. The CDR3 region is CASSLLGVRSQNTLYF. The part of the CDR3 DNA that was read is TGTGCCAGCAGTCTACTGGGGGTACGGAGTCAAAAC.

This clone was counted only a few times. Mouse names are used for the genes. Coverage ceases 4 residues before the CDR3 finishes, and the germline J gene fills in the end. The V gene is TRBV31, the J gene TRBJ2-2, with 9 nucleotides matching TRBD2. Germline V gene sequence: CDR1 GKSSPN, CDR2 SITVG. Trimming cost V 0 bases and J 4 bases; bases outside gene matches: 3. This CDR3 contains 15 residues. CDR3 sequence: CAWSLTGGFTGQLYF. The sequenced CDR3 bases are TGTGCCTGGAGTCTGACTGGGGGCTTCACCGGG.

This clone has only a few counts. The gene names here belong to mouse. CDR3 residues: CASSPTNNYAEQFF. The CDR3 bases that were read are TGTGCCAGCAGTCCGACAAATAACTATGCT. V is TRBV19 and J is TRBJ2-1; D remains unclear. The read ends 4 residues shy of where the CDR3 ends; the end is completed using the germline J gene. The CDR3 loop spans 14 amino acids. Trimming took off 4 bases at V and 0 bases at J, with 8 bases between the two ends. Germline lookup yields CDR1 FNHDT and CDR2 SITEND (reference sequence).

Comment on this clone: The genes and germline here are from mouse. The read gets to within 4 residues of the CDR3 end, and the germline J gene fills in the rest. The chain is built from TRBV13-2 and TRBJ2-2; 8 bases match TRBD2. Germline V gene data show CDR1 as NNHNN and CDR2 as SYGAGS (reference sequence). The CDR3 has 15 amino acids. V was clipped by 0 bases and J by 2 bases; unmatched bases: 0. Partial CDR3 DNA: TGTGCCAGCGGTGATGTGGGGGGGAACACCGGG. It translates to CASGDVGGNTG. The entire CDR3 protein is CASGDVGGNTGQLYF.

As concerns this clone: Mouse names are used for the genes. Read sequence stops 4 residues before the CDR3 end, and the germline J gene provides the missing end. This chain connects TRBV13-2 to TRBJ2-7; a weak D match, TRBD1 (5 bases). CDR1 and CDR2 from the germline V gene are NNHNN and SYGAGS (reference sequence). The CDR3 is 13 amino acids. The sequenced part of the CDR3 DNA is TGTGCCAGCGGTGATCCGGACATGGAT. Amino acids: CASGDPDMD. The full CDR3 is CASGDPDMDEQYF.

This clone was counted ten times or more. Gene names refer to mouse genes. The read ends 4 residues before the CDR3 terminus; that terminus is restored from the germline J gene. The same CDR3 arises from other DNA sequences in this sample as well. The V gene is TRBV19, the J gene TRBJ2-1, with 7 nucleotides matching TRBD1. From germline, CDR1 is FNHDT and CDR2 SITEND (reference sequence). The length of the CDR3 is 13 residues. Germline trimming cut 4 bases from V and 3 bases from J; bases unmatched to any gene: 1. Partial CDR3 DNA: TGTGCCAGCAGTCGGGACAGCTATGCT. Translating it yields CASSRDSYA. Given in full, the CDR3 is CASSRDSYAEQFF.

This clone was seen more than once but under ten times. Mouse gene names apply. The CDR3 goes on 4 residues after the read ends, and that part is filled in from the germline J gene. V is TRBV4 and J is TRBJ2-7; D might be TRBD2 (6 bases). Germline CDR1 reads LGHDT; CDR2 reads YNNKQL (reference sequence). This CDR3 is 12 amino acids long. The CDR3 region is CASSFTGYEQYF. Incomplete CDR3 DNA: TGTGCCAGCAGCTTTACTGGGTAT.

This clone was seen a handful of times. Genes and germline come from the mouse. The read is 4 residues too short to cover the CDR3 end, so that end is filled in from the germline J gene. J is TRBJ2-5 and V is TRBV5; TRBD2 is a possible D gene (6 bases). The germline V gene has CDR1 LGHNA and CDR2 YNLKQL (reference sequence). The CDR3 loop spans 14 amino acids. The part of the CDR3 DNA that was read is TGTGCCAGCAGCCAAGAGGGACTTAAAGAC. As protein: CASSQEGLKD. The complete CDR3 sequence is CASSQEGLKDTQYF.

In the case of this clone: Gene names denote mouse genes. The chain's CDR3 is CASSHSGTGRTEVFF. The CDR3 bases that were read are TGTGCCAGCAGCCACTCCGGGACAGGGAGAACA. The chain employs TRBV5 and TRBJ1-1; 9 bases align to TRBD1. The CDR3 extends 4 residues past the end of the read, so its final part is completed from the germline J gene. The length of the CDR3 is 15 residues. Germline CDR1 and CDR2: LGHNA and YNLKQL (reference sequence).

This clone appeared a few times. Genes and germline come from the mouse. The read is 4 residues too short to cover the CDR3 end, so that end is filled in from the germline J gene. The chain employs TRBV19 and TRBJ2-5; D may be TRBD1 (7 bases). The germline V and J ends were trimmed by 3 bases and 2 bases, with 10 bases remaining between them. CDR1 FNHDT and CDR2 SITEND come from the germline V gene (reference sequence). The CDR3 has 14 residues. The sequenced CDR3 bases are TGTGCCAGCAGTAAAGGGGGCAGCCAAGAC. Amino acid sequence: CASSKGGSQD. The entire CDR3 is CASSKGGSQDTQYF.

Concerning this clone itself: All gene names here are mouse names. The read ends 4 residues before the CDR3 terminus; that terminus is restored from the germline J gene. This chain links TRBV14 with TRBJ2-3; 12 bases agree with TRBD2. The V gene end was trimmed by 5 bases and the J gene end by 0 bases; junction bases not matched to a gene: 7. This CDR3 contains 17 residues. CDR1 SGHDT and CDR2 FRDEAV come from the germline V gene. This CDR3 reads CASSPDWGGWSAETLYF. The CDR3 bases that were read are TGTGCCAGCAGCCCCGACTGGGGGGGCTGGAGTGCAGAA.

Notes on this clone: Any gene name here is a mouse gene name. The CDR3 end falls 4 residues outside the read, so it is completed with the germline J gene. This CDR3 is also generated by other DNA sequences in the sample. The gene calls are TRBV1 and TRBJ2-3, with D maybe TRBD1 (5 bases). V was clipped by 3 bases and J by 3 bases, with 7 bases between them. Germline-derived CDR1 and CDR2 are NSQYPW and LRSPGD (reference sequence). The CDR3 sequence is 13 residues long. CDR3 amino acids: CTCSAAGAETLYF. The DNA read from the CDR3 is TGCACCTGCAGTGCCGCAGGGGCAGAA.

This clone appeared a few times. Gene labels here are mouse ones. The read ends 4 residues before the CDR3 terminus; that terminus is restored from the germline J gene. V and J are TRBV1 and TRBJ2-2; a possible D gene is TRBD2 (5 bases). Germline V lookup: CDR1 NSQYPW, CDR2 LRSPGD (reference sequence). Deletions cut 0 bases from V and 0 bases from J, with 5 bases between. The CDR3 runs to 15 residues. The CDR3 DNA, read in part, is TGCACCTGCAGTGCAGATGGGGCAAACACCGGG. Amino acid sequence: CTCSADGANTG. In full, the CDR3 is CTCSADGANTGQLYF. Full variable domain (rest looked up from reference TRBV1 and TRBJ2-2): VTLLEQNPRWRLVPRGQAVNLRCILKNSQYPWMSWYQQDLQKQLQWLFTLRSPGDKEVKSLPGADYLATRVTDTELRLQVANMSQGRTLYCTCSADGANTGQLYFGEGSKLTVL.

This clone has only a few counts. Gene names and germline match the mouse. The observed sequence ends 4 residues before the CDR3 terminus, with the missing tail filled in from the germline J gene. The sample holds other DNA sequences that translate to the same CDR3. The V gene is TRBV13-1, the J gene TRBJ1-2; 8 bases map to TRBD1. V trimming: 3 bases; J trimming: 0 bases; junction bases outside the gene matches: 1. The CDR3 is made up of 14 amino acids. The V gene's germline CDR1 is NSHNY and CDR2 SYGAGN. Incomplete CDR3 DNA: TGTGCCAGCAGTGGGACAGGGCCAAACTCC. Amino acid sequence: CASSGTGPNS. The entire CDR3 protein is CASSGTGPNSDYTF.

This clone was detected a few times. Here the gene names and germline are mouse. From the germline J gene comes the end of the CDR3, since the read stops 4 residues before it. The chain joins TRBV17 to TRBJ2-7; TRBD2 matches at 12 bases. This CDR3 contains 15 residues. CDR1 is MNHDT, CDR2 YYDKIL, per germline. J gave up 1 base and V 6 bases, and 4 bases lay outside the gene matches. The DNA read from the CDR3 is TGTGCTAGCAGCAGGGACTGGGGGGCTTCCTAT. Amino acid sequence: CASSRDWGASY. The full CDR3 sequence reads CASSRDWGASYEQYF.

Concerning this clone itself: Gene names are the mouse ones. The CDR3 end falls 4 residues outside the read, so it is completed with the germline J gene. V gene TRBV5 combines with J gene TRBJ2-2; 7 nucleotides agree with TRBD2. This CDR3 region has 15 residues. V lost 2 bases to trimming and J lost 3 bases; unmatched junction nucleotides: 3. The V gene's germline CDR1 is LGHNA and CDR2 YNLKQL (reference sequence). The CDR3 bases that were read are TGTGCCAGCAGCCAACTGGGGGAGGACACCGGG. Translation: CASSQLGEDTG. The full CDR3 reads CASSQLGEDTGQLYF.

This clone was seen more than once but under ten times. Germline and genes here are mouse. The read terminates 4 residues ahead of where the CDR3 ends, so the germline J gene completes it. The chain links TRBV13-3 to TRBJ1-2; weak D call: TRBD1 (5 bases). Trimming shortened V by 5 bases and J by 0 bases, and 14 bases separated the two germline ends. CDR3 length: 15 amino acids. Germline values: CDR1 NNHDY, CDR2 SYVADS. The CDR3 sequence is CASSPSGQANSDYTF. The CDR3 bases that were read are TGTGCCAGCAGCCCCTCCGGACAAGCAAACTCC.

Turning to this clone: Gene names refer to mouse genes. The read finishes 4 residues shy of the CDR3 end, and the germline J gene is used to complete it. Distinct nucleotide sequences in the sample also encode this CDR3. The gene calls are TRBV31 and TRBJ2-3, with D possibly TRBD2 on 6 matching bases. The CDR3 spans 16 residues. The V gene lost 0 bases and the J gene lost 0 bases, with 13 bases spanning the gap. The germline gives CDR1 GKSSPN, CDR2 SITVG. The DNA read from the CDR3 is TGTGCCTGGAGTCTAGGCTGGGGAGCTAGTGCAGAA. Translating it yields CAWSLGWGASAE. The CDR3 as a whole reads CAWSLGWGASAETLYF.

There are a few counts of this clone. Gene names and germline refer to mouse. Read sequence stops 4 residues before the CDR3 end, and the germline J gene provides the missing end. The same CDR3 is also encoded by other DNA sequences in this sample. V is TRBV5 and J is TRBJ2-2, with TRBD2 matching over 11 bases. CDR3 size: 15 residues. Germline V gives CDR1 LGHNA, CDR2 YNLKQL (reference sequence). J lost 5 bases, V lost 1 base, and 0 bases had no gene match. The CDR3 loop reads CASSQGTGGTGQLYF. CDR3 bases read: TGTGCCAGCAGCCAAGGGACTGGGGGGACCGGG.

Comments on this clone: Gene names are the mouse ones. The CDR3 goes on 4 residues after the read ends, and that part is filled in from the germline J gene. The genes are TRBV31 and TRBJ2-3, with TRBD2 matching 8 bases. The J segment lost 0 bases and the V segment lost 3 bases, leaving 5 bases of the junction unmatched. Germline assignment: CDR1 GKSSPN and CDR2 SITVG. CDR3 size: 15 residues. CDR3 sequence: CAWRAGGRSAETLYF. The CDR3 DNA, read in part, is TGTGCCTGGAGGGCTGGGGGGCGTAGTGCAGAA. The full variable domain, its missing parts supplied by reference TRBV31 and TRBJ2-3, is AQTIHQWPVAEIKAVGSPLSLGCTIKGKSSPNLYWYWQATGGTLQQLFYSITVGQVESVVQLNLSASRPKDDQFILSTEKLLLSHSGFYLCAWRAGGRSAETLYFGSGTRLTVL.

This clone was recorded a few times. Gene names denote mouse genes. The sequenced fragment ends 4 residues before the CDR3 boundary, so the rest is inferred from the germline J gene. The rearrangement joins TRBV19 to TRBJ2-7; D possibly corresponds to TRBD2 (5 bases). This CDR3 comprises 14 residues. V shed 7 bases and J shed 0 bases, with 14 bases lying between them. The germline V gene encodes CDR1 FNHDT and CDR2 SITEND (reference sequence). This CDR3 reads CASFRWASSYEQYF. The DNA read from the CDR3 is TGTGCCAGCTTCCGCTGGGCGAGCTCCTAT. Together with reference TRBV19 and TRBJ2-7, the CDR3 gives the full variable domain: GGIITQTPKFLIGQEGQKLTLKCQQNFNHDTMYWYRQDSGKGLRLIYYSITENDLQKGDLSEGYDASREKKSSFSLTVTSAQKNEMAVFLCASFRWASSYEQYFGPGTRLTVL.

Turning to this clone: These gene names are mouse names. CDR3 loop: CASSEDRVKNTEVFF. Partial CDR3 DNA: TGTGCCAGCAGTGAGGACAGGGTGAAGAACACA. The chain has TRBV13-1 and TRBJ1-1, with 8 bases matching TRBD1. The CDR3 goes on 4 residues after the read ends, and that part is filled in from the germline J gene. CDR1 is NSHNY, CDR2 SYGAGN, per germline. The CDR3 is 15 residues long. J gave up 0 bases and V 2 bases, and 3 bases lay outside the gene matches.

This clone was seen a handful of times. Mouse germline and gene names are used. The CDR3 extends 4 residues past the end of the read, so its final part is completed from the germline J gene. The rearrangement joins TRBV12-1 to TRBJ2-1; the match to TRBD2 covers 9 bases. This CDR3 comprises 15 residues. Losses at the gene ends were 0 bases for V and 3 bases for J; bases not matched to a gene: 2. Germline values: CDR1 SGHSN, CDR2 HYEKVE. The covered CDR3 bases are TGTGCCAGCTCTCTCTCTGGGGGGGTCTATGCT. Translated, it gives CASSLSGGVYA. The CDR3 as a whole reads CASSLSGGVYAEQFF.

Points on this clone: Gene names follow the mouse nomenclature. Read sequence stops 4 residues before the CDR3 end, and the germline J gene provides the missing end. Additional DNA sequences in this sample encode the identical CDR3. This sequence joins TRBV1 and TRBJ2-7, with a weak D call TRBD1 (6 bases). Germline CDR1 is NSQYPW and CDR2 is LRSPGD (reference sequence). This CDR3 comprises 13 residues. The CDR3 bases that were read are TGCACCTGCAGTGCAGAGAGGGGGTAT. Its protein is CTCSAERGY. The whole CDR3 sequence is CTCSAERGYEQYF. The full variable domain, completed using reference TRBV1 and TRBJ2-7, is VTLLEQNPRWRLVPRGQAVNLRCILKNSQYPWMSWYQQDLQKQLQWLFTLRSPGDKEVKSLPGADYLATRVTDTELRLQVANMSQGRTLYCTCSAERGYEQYFGPGTRLTVL.

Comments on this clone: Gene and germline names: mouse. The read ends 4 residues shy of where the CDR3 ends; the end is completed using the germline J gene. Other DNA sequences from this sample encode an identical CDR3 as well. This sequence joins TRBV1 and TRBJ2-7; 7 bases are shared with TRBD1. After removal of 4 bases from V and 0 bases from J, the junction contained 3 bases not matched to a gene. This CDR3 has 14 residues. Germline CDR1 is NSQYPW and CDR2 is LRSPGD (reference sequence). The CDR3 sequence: CTCSVTGSSYEQYF. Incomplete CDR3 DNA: TGCACCTGCAGTGTGACAGGGAGCTCCTAT.

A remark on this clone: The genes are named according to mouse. The covered CDR3 bases are TGTGCCAGCAGTTCTGGGGGGGCGCGGGAC. The encoded protein is CASSSGGARD. The full CDR3 protein reads CASSSGGARDTQYF. The chain has TRBV13-1 and TRBJ2-5; 10 nucleotides align to TRBD2. The CDR3 goes on 4 residues after the read ends, and that part is filled in from the germline J gene. The CDR3 spans 14 residues. Germline V gene data show CDR1 as NSHNY and CDR2 as SYGAGN.

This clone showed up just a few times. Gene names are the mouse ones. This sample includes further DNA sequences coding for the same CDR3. CDR3 residues: CASGGQGYEQYF. The CDR3 DNA, read in part, is TGTGCCAGCGGTGGACAGGGCTAT. The chain couples TRBV13-2 to TRBJ2-7; 7 bases fit TRBD1. The read halts 4 residues ahead of the CDR3 end, with the missing end drawn from the germline J gene. The CDR3 runs to 12 residues. The V gene's germline CDR1 is NNHNN and CDR2 SYGAGS (reference sequence). J lost 3 bases, V lost 3 bases, and 0 bases had no gene match.